A selection of T cell receptor beta chains follows, all from one sample in a study of cytotoxic CD8 clonotypes in ibrutinib-treated CLL. Repertoires were generated with immunoSEQ multiplex PCR, while TCRdb's copy carries only in-frame clones and drops some. The sample lists tens of thousands of clones, approximately 82% occurring once. Sequenced here: PBMCs, sampled after 24 months of ibrutinib treatment. Receptor source: a human donor with chronic lymphocytic leukemia. Both conserved end residues are part of each CDR3. Each record gives: clone size, V gene, J gene, D gene, CDR3 length, CDR3 DNA, CDR3 protein. A D gene is named only where the DNA matches it firmly. Clone size appears in some rows only: once, few, many, or a class for an expanded clone.

few,TRBV2,TRBJ1-1,.,13,TGTGCCAGCAGTGATGGGAGGAGCACTGAAGCTTTCTTT,CASSDGRSTEAFF
.,TRBV7-9,TRBJ2-1,TRBD2,17,TGTGCCAGCAGCTTAAGAGGGCTAGCGGGATCCTACAATGAGCAGTTCTTC,CASSLRGLAGSYNEQFF
few,TRBV19,TRBJ1-5,.,14,TGTGCCAGTAGTATGGCAGGCCCCAATCAGCCCCAGCATTTT,CASSMAGPNQPQHF
.,TRBV5-1,TRBJ2-2,TRBD2,17,TGCGCCAGCAGCCTGACTAGCGCGAACGCGAACACCGGGGAGCTGTTTTTT,CASSLTSANANTGELFF
.,TRBV4-1,TRBJ2-1,.,12,TGCGCCAGCAGCCAAGATTGGAAGGGGCAGTTCTTC,CASSQDWKGQFF
.,TRBV11-1,TRBJ2-7,TRBD2,19,TGTGCCAGCAGCCTACCAGGCTTCGGACTAGCGGGCTTTTCCTACGAGCAGTACTTC,CASSLPGFGLAGFSYEQYF
.,TRBV30,TRBJ1-1,TRBD1,16,TGTGCCTGGAGTGTTGGAAACACAGGGGTTAACACTGAAGCTTTCTTT,CAWSVGNTGVNTEAFF
.,TRBV5-4,TRBJ2-3,.,15,TGTGCCAGCAGCCTGAGACAGGATGGGGCAGATACGCAGTATTTT,CASSLRQDGADTQYF
few,TRBV5-1,TRBJ2-5,.,11,TGCGCCAGCAGCTTGGAAGAGACCCAGTACTTC,CASSLEETQYF
.,TRBV7-6,TRBJ2-3,.,17,TGTGCCAGCAGCTTAGAGTTCGAGCTGGGGTTCAAAGATACGCAGTATTTT,CASSLEFELGFKDTQYF
.,TRBV15,TRBJ2-3,.,15,TGTGCCACCAGCAGAGATAGGGCGATCACAGATACGCAGTATTTT,CATSRDRAITDTQYF
.,TRBV15,TRBJ1-2,.,16,TGTGCCACCAGCAGAGAGATAAGGGGAGCTAACTATGGCTACACCTTC,CATSREIRGANYGYTF
.,TRBV9,TRBJ2-7,.,10,TGTGCCAGCCGACGCTACGAGCAGTACTTC,CASRRYEQYF
once,TRBV2,TRBJ1-6,.,14,TGTGCCAGCAGTCCACAGGGCGGCGATTCACCCCTCCACTTT,CASSPQGGDSPLHF
once,TRBV7-9,TRBJ2-2,TRBD2,16,TGTGCCAGCAGCCCCATAGCTAGCGGGAAAGCCGGGGAGCTGTTTTTT,CASSPIASGKAGELFF
once,TRBV28,TRBJ1-5,.,14,TGTGCCAGCAGGCCCCGGCAGGAGAGTCAGCCCCAGCATTTT,CASRPRQESQPQHF
.,TRBV7-2,TRBJ2-7,.,15,TGTGCCAGCAGCCCCACTCGGGTAGGGTCCTACGAGCAGTACTTC,CASSPTRVGSYEQYF
.,TRBV19,TRBJ2-1,TRBD2,14,TGTGCCAGTAGTCCACATGGGGACTATACCGAGCAGTTCTTC,CASSPHGDYTEQFF
.,TRBV11-3,TRBJ2-1,.,14,TGTGCCAGCAGCTCCCGCAGCTCCTACAATGAGCAGTTCTTC,CASSSRSSYNEQFF
.,TRBV27,TRBJ1-1,.,14,TGTGCCAGCAGTAAGCGGGGGGGGTTGGGGGTAGCTTTCTTT,CASSKRGGLGVAFF
.,TRBV7-3,TRBJ2-1,TRBD2,15,TGTGCCAGCAGCTCCCAATCCGGGACTAACAATGAGCAGTTCTTC,CASSSQSGTNNEQFF
once,TRBV10-2,TRBJ2-7,TRBD1,13,TGCGCCAGCAGTGTTGGGACAGGCTACGAGCAGTACTTC,CASSVGTGYEQYF
.,TRBV6-1,TRBJ1-2,.,14,TGTGCCAGCAAGCTCTTGAGGGGAGGGTATGGCTACACCTTC,CASKLLRGGYGYTF
.,TRBV4-3,TRBJ2-3,TRBD1,17,TGCGCCAGCAGCCAAGTATATAAGGCAGGGGGCGCAGATACGCAGTATTTT,CASSQVYKAGGADTQYF
few,TRBV7-2,TRBJ2-3,TRBD2,15,TGTGCCAGCAGCTTTACTAGCGGGGGCACAGATACGCAGTATTTT,CASSFTSGGTDTQYF
.,TRBV19,TRBJ1-2,TRBD1,14,TGTGCCAGTAGTCCGGGACAGGGTGGCTATGGCTACACCTTC,CASSPGQGGYGYTF
.,TRBV28,TRBJ2-5,.,13,TGTGCCAGCAGCTCCGGGGTGTCGGGGACCCAGTACTTC,CASSSGVSGTQYF
few,TRBV10-3,TRBJ2-1,TRBD2,14,TGTGCCATCAAGGGCGGGAGCCCCTACAATGAGCAGTTCTTC,CAIKGGSPYNEQFF
.,TRBV7-2,TRBJ2-3,.,13,TGTGCCAGCAGCGCGGACCCCACAGATACGCAGTATTTT,CASSADPTDTQYF
few,TRBV5-1,TRBJ2-7,TRBD1,14,TGCGCCAGCAGCTTGGCCACAGGGGGCGTCGAGCAGTACTTC,CASSLATGGVEQYF
.,TRBV19,TRBJ1-5,.,16,TGTGCCAGTAGTATAGATTTCTCCAGGGAGGGTCAGCCCCAGCATTTT,CASSIDFSREGQPQHF
.,TRBV7-2,TRBJ2-1,.,12,TGTGCCAGCAGCCTAGGTACCGGTGAGCAGTTCTTC,CASSLGTGEQFF
.,TRBV6-5,TRBJ1-3,.,13,TGTGCCAGCAGCTCCCTGTTGGGTAACACCATATATTTT,CASSSLLGNTIYF
once,TRBV10-3,TRBJ2-1,.,12,TGTGCCATCAGGGACTCCTACAATGAGCAGTTCTTC,CAIRDSYNEQFF
.,TRBV19,TRBJ2-5,TRBD2,13,TGTGCCAGTACCTCACTAGCGGAAGAGACCCAGTACTTC,CASTSLAEETQYF
once,TRBV6-5,TRBJ1-2,.,14,TGTGCCAGCAGACCCACCTCAGGGGACTATGGCTACACCTTC,CASRPTSGDYGYTF
.,TRBV21-1,TRBJ2-2,.,19,TGTGCCAGCAGCAAGCCTGGACTAGCGGGAGGGCCTGGCACCGGGGAGCTGTTTTTT,CASSKPGLAGGPGTGELFF
.,TRBV5-6,TRBJ2-5,TRBD1,13,TGTGCCAGCAGTGGACAGGGTCTCGAGACCCAGTACTTC,CASSGQGLETQYF
.,TRBV7-9,TRBJ2-3,TRBD2,19,TGTGCCAGCAGCTTATCCGCAGGGCCTATAGGGATAGCGGGCGATACGCAGTATTTT,CASSLSAGPIGIAGDTQYF
.,TRBV6-5,TRBJ1-1,.,15,TGTGCCAGCAGTTACTCTGGGATTTCGAACACTGAAGCTTTCTTT,CASSYSGISNTEAFF
.,TRBV29-1,TRBJ2-3,.,13,TGCAGCGTGGGGGCGGGAAGCACAGATACGCAGTATTTT,CSVGAGSTDTQYF
.,TRBV30,TRBJ2-5,.,13,TGTGCCTGGGCCCCGGGACTTCAAGAGACCCAGTACTTC,CAWAPGLQETQYF
many,TRBV11-1,TRBJ2-7,TRBD1,14,TGTGCCAGCAGCCCGGACAGGCTGAATAACGAGCAGTACTTC,CASSPDRLNNEQYF
.,TRBV6-4,TRBJ2-2,.,15,TGTGCCAGCAGTGAACAGGGTTCGAGCACCGGGGAGCTGTTTTTT,CASSEQGSSTGELFF
.,TRBV18,TRBJ2-1,.,17,TGTGCCAGCTCACCATATTGGTTAGCGACGACAGCCAATGAGCAGTTCTTC,CASSPYWLATTANEQFF
.,TRBV5-6,TRBJ1-2,.,15,TGTGCCAGCAGCTCCGCGGGACACGTTAACTATGGCTACACCTTC,CASSSAGHVNYGYTF
.,TRBV28,TRBJ2-4,.,14,TGTGCCAGCAGTGTGGACCTAGCCAAAAACATTCAGTACTTC,CASSVDLAKNIQYF
medium-sized,TRBV5-4,TRBJ2-7,TRBD2,12,TGTGCCAGCAGCTCGACTAGCGCCGAGCAGTACTTC,CASSSTSAEQYF
.,TRBV18,TRBJ2-2,TRBD1,15,TGTGCCAGCTCACCGACAGGGGCTAACACCGGGGAGCTGTTTTTT,CASSPTGANTGELFF
.,TRBV5-1,TRBJ2-5,TRBD1,14,TGCGCCAGCAGCTTCGGACAGGGGCAAGAGACCCAGTACTTC,CASSFGQGQETQYF
.,TRBV19,TRBJ2-5,.,11,TGTGCCAGTAGCCGAGGGGAGACCCAGTACTTC,CASSRGETQYF
.,TRBV10-3,TRBJ2-5,.,12,TGTGCCATCAGTGAGGGGGAGGAGACCCAGTACTTC,CAISEGEETQYF
.,TRBV6-6,TRBJ2-3,.,15,TGTGCCAGCAGGTTGTGGACCCGCAGACCAGATACGCAGTATTTT,CASRLWTRRPDTQYF
.,TRBV15,TRBJ2-3,TRBD2,17,TGTGCCACCAGCAGAGATTACGGGACTAGCGGGTCAGATACGCAGTATTTT,CATSRDYGTSGSDTQYF
.,TRBV30,TRBJ2-5,TRBD1,14,TGTGCCTGGAGTCTAACAGGGGGCGAAGAGACCCAGTACTTC,CAWSLTGGEETQYF
.,TRBV28,TRBJ2-7,.,12,TGTGCCAGCAGTTTCTCCGGGACAACGGGTTACTTC,CASSFSGTTGYF
.,TRBV5-1,TRBJ2-5,.,15,TGCGCCAGCAGCTTGGAAGTGGGGCGGCAAGAGACCCAGTACTTC,CASSLEVGRQETQYF
.,TRBV5-5,TRBJ2-7,.,14,TGTGCCAGCAGCTTGGTTCAGGGGGGGTACGAGCAGTACTTC,CASSLVQGGYEQYF
medium-sized,TRBV27,TRBJ1-2,TRBD1,15,TGTGCCAGCAGTCCCCTACTCGGACAGGGCTATGGCTACACCTTC,CASSPLLGQGYGYTF